Given below is one T cell receptor (beta chain) in context. The sample is drawn from a study of blood T cell repertoires in COVID-19. Study context: COVID-19 samples collected from the United States, Italy and Spain covered acute and convalescent phases. Sample material is recorded as cDNA or gDNA derived from T cells, B-cell-depleted T cells, or PBMCs.

The germline V gene encodes CDR1 KGHSH and CDR2 LQKENI. The CDR3 runs to 16 residues. Trimming took 2 bases from V and 2 from J, leaving 13 bases between them. Authors' processing steps: Amplification of reference gene primers was used by the study to estimate nucleated cell counts. The assay was immunoSEQ multiplex PCR, and TCRdb's table has in-frame clones only and misses some. V and J calls and clone size are those listed in that table; D and trimming were worked out from the DNA. Of hundreds of thousands of clones listed, about nine tenths are singletons. This receptor was identified in a man aged 45-60 years with acute or convalescent COVID-19. What was sequenced was peripheral blood. This chain connects TRBV18 to TRBJ1-3; a possible D gene is TRBD1 (6 bases). The DNA of the CDR3 is TGTGCCAGCTCACCAGGAGGACAGAGTCCTGGAAACACCATATATTTT. This codes for CASSPGGQSPGNTIYF.